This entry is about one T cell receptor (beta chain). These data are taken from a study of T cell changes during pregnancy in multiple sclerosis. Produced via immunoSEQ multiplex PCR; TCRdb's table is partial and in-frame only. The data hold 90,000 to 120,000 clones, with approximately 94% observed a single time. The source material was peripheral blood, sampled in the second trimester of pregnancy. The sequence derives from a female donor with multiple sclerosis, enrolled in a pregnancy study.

The CDR3 nucleotides read TGTGCCAGCAGCTTGGGGGCGCGGGCCCGAGGCACAGATACGCAGTATTTT. Its protein is CASSLGARARGTDTQYF. This chain connects TRBV11-3 to TRBJ2-3; possibly TRBD1 for D (6 bases). Trimming took off 3 bases at V and 1 base at J, with 17 bases between the two ends. The CDR3 loop spans 17 amino acids. Germline V lookup: CDR1 SGHNT, CDR2 YENEEA.